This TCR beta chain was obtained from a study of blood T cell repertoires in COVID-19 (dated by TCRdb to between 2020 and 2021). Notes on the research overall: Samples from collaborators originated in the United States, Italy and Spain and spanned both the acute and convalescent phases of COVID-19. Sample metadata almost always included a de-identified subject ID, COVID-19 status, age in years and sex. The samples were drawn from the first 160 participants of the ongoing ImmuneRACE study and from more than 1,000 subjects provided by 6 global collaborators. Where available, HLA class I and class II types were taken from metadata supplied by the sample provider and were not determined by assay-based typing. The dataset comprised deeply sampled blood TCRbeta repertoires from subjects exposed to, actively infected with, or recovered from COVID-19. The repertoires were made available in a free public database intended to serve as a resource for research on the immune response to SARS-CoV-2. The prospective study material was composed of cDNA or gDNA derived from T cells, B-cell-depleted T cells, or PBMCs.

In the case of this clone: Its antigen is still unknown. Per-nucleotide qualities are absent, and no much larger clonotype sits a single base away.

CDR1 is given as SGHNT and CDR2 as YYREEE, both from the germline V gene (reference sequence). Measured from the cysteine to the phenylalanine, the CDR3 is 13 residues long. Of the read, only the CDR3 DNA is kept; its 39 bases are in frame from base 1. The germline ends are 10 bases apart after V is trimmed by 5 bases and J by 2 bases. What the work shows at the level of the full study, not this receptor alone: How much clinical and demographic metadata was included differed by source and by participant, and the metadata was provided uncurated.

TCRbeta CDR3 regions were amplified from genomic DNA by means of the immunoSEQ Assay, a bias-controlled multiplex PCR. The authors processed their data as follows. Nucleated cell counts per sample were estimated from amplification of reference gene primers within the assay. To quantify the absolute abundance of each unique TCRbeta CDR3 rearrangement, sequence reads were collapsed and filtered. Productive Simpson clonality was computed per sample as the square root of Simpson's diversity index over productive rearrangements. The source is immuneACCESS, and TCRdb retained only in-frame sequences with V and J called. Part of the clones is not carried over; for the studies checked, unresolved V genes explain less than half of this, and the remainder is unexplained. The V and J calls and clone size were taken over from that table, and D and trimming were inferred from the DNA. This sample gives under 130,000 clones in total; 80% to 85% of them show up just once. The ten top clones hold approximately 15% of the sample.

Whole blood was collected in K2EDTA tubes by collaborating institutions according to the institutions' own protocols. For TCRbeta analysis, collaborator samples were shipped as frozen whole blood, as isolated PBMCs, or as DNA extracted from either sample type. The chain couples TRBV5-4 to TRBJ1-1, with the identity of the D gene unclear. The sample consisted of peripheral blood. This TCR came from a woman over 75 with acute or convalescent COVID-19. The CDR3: CASRTTGNTEAFF. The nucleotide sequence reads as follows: TGTGCCAGCAGGACGACGGGAAACACTGAAGCTTTCTTT.